This T cell receptor beta chain was profiled in a study of a mutant IDH1 vaccine in newly diagnosed glioma. Study in general: The study gave patients eight vaccinations in weeks 1, 3, 5, 7, 11, 15, 19, 23. Regarding the study as a whole: Pseudoprogression appeared independent of alterations in top peripheral clonotypes.

This CDR3 is 16 amino acids long. The ends were cut back, 0 bases at V and 0 bases at J, with 10 bases in the middle. From germline, CDR1 is SGHDT and CDR2 YYEEEE. Regarding time point: week 5, during vaccination. Topical imiquimod was applied with each vaccine dose, which held 300 ug of mutant IDH1 20-mer peptide. This clone was detected a few times. The antigen remains unidentified. Clones were sequenced by immunoSEQ multiplex PCR, and TCRdb holds only the in-frame ones, with some missing. This sample carries 45,000 to 65,000 clones, 82% of them seen once, and the ten largest clones take roughly 3.3%.

This receptor was taken from a woman between 18 and 29 years old with glioma. Some clones in this sample may be carry-over from other donors' samples. Sequencing was performed on PBMCs, taken from a glioma patient whose treatment included an IDH1 peptide vaccine. V is TRBV5-6 and J is TRBJ1-3; D is ambiguous. The CDR3 bases are TGTGCCAGCAGCTTGGCACACCCGAGCTCTGGAAACACCATATATTTT. It encodes CASSLAHPSSGNTIYF.